This TCR beta chain was identified during a study of read filtering for tumor transcriptome and immune sequencing. Whole-study results and caveats: Without single-read clonotypes, shared clonotype proportions correlated more between IR-seq and RNA-seq.

This library used 300 to 450 ng RNA and molecular barcoded adaptors spanning alpha/delta and beta/gamma chains. TCRdb re-called the reads with MiXCR, one entry per CDR3 protein. The sample carries about 39,000 distinct CDR3 sequences, 14% recorded once. In this sample, this clonotype turned up many times. Its antigen is still unknown. The sequenced material came from a population of CD138-negative cells sorted from bone marrow. This receptor was taken from a donor aged 40 or over with multiple myeloma.

The CDR3 DNA follows: TGTGCCAGCAGCGGCGGCACCTTACGGGTGAACTCACCCCTCCACTTT. Amino acids: CASSGGTLRVNSPLHF. The chain combines TRBV6-5 with TRBJ1-6, with D unresolved. V lost 6 bases to trimming and J lost 10 bases, with 22 bases between them. Germline loops: CDR1 MNHEY, CDR2 SVGAGI. The CDR3 covers 16 residues.